The 10 T cell receptor beta chains reported below all come from one sample, sequenced in a study of T cells and copy number aberrations in small-cell lung cancer. Clones were read by immunoSEQ multiplex PCR, and TCRdb kept only the in-frame ones, dropping some. The sample lists roughly 540 clones; approximately 90% were seen once. Specimen: tumor tissue. Every receptor here comes from a man between 50 and 59 years old with small cell lung cancer.

The chain couples TRBV2 to TRBJ1-2; weak D call: TRBD1 (5 bases). Trimming shortened V by 2 bases and J by 2 bases, and 12 bases separated the two germline ends. The CDR3 is 15 amino acids. Germline CDR1 and CDR2: SNHLY and FYNNEI. CDR3 protein: CASSELRGANYGYTF. In nucleotides, the CDR3 is TGTGCCAGCAGTGAACTAAGGGGCGCGAACTATGGCTACACCTTC.

The V gene is TRBV5-5, the J gene TRBJ2-3; no reliable D call. Germline V gives CDR1 SGHKS, CDR2 YYEKEE (reference sequence). The CDR3 spans 12 residues. V dropped 2 bases and J dropped 5 bases, with 6 bases sitting between them. CDR3 sequence reads: CASSFSGDTQYF. The CDR3 DNA follows: TGTGCCAGCAGCTTTTCGGGAGATACGCAGTATTTT.

The V and J genes are TRBV19 and TRBJ1-1, with 9 nucleotides matching TRBD1. Germline assignment: CDR1 LNHDA and CDR2 SQIVND (reference sequence). The CDR3 totals 16 residues. The V gene end was trimmed by 5 bases and the J gene end by 6 bases; junction bases not matched to a gene: 13. The CDR3 region has the DNA TGTGCCAGTAGTCTGACACCGGGACAGGGCTATGCTGAAGCTTTCTTT. This encodes CASSLTPGQGYAEAFF.

The chain carries TRBV7-2 and TRBJ2-7, with D perhaps assigned TRBD1 or TRBD2 (5 bases each). The CDR3 totals 14 residues. From germline, CDR1 is SGHTA and CDR2 FQGNSA. V dropped 3 bases and J dropped 0 bases, with 9 bases sitting between them. The CDR3 loop is CASSFRDRSYEQYF. The CDR3 DNA reads as TGTGCCAGCAGCTTCAGGGACCGCTCCTACGAGCAGTACTTC. Combining the CDR3 with reference TRBV7-2 and TRBJ2-7 gives the whole variable domain GAGVSQSPSNKVTEKGKDVELRCDPISGHTALYWYRQSLGQGLEFLIYFQGNSAPDKSGLPSDRFSAERTGGSVSTLTIQRTQQEDSAVYLCASSFRDRSYEQYFGPGTRLTVT.

The V call is TRBV9, the J call TRBJ2-5; no firm D call. CDR3 length: 15 amino acids. Trimming took off 0 bases at V and 5 bases at J, with 14 bases between the two ends. CDR1 is SGDLS, CDR2 YYNGEE, per germline. The CDR3 loop is CASSVGTRTRETQYF. CDR3 DNA sequence: TGTGCCAGCAGCGTAGGTACCCGGACCAGGGAGACCCAGTACTTC.

This chain connects TRBV11-2 to TRBJ1-1; TRBD1 is a possible D gene (5 bases). The CDR3 is 14 amino acids. Germline assignment: CDR1 SGHAT and CDR2 FQNNGV. Trimming removed 7 bases at V and 2 bases at J, with 14 bases between. In nucleotides, the CDR3 is TGTGCCAGCAAGACCGGGACCCTTAACACTGAAGCTTTCTTT. It translates to CASKTGTLNTEAFF.

The J gene is TRBJ1-3, the V gene TRBV10-3, with no clear D. In germline, CDR1 is ENHRY, CDR2 SYGVKD. Trimming took 0 bases from V and 1 from J, leaving 4 bases between them. CDR3 size: 14 residues. The CDR3, as DNA: TGTGCCATCAGTGAGTCCACTTCTGGAAACACCATATATTTT. This translates into CAISESTSGNTIYF.

The chain joins TRBV5-4 to TRBJ2-1; D not certain. V was trimmed by 4 bases and J by 0 bases, leaving 11 bases between them. The germline V gene has CDR1 SGHNT and CDR2 YYREEE (reference sequence). CDR3 size: 15 residues. The CDR3: CASSPHYSSYNEQFF. Written as DNA, the CDR3 is TGTGCCAGCAGCCCACACTATAGCTCCTACAATGAGCAGTTCTTC.

The rearrangement links TRBV5-1 to TRBJ2-2; D call uncertain. The CDR3 consists of 17 residues. V lost 6 bases and J lost 0, with 18 bases in between. Germline lookup yields CDR1 SGHRS and CDR2 YFSETQ. CDR3 sequence: CASKVSGGGSNTGELFF. In DNA form, the CDR3 reads TGCGCCAGCAAGGTATCAGGCGGCGGTTCGAACACCGGGGAGCTGTTTTTT.

The rearrangement links TRBV30 to TRBJ1-5, with D hard to call. The length of the CDR3 is 13 residues. Germline CDR1 reads GTSNPN; CDR2 reads SVGIG (reference sequence). V gave up 4 bases and J gave up 0 bases, with 7 bases separating them. CDR3 bases: TGTGCCTGGAATCGGGATAGCAATCAGCCCCAGCATTTT. The encoded protein is CAWNRDSNQPQHF. Complete variable domain (other parts from reference TRBV30 and TRBJ1-5): SQTIHQWPATLVQPVGSPLSLECTVEGTSNPNLYWYRQAAGRGLQLLFYSVGIGQISSEVPQNLSASRPQDRQFILSSKKLLLSDSGFYLCAWNRDSNQPQHFGDGTRLSIL.